This T cell receptor (beta chain) was profiled in a study of PD-1 blockade in classical Hodgkin lymphoma. Each and every patient relapsed after autologous stem cell transplantation, and patients got differing brentuximab vedotin exposure. This clone was observed a handful of times. Its antigen is undetermined. The assay was immunoSEQ multiplex PCR, and TCRdb's table has in-frame clones only and misses some. Seen here are tens of thousands of clones, 70% to 80% observed once, and the top ten hold approximately 3%. Study-wide results and limits: TCR diversity rose significantly by C4D1 in CD4+ but not CD8+ cells.

The CDR3 length is 15 residues. CDR1 is MDHEN and CDR2 is SYDVKM in the germline V gene. After removal of 2 bases from V and 6 bases from J, the junction contained 2 bases not matched to a gene. The sequenced sample was peripheral blood mononuclear cells (PBMCs), obtained at baseline. The J gene is TRBJ1-5, the V gene TRBV28; 12 bases line up with TRBD1. The origin of this receptor is a human donor with classical Hodgkin lymphoma. The CDR3 is CASSLGTGGGQPQHF. In DNA form, the CDR3 reads TGTGCCAGCAGTTTAGGGACAGGGGGCGGTCAGCCCCAGCATTTT.